These T cell receptor beta chains were read from a single sample in a study of OX40 agonist ivuxolimab in advanced cancers. Clones were read by immunoSEQ multiplex PCR, and TCRdb kept only the in-frame ones, dropping some. This sample has about 100,000 clones; under 85% occur once, and the top ten carry around 5.9%. Sequenced here: CD4+ or CD8+ T cells sorted from blood, sampled in a trial of the OX40 agonist ivuxolimab. The receptor source for this set is an adult with an advanced solid tumor such as melanoma, head and neck, liver or kidney cancer. The CDR3 runs from the conserved cysteine through the conserved F or W. A D gene is named only where the DNA matches it firmly.

d_call	v_call	j_call	cdr3_aa
TRBD2	TRBV10-3	TRBJ2-7	CAISMRGLASSYEQYF
TRBD2	TRBV6-6	TRBJ2-4	CASSASGRIAKNIQYF
-	TRBV6-5	TRBJ2-5	CASSYSIGRSQETQYF
-	TRBV29-1	TRBJ1-3	CSVPCRGGNTIYF
-	TRBV12-5	TRBJ1-1	CASGLPTRRAEGRAEAFF
-	TRBV7-2	TRBJ1-1	CASSLGLDIGRVNTEAFF
-	TRBV30	TRBJ1-4	CAWSVRLATNEKLFF
-	TRBV19	TRBJ2-5	CASSIRPGGTVQETQYF
-	TRBV6-5	TRBJ2-5	CASRGGSRETQYF
-	TRBV7-2	TRBJ2-2	CASSLLAGKPTGELFF
-	TRBV6-6	TRBJ1-2	CASSYSGSNYGYTF
-	TRBV14	TRBJ2-1	CASSQDRGKRRSHNEQFF
TRBD2	TRBV9	TRBJ2-7	CASSVGGAGGHEQYF